A selection of T cell receptor beta chains follows, all from one sample in a study of tumor-infiltrating lymphocytes in localized non-small cell lung cancer. Data came from immunoSEQ multiplex PCR; TCRdb stores just in-frame clones and leaves some out. The sample consists of about 21,000 clones, approximately 80% of them appearing once. Sequenced sample: lung tumor tissue. The receptors stem from a human donor with non-small cell lung cancer. Both conserved end residues are part of each CDR3. D genes are given only for firm matches. Size values are once, few and many counts, or a class for expanded clones, and some rows have none.

cdr3_aa cdr3_nt v_call d_call clone_size j_call
CASSLFPGVNQPQHF TGTGCCAGCAGCTTATTCCCAGGGGTGAATCAGCCCCAGCATTTT TRBV7-2 NA NA TRBJ1-5
CASSRLGDGEQYF TGTGCCAGCTCACGCCTGGGGGATGGGGAGCAGTACTTC TRBV18 NA NA TRBJ2-7
CASSIRDYGYTF TGTGCCAGTAGTATCAGGGACTATGGCTACACCTTC TRBV19 NA NA TRBJ1-2
CASSSGLAESSYEQYF TGTGCCAGCAGCTCGGGACTAGCGGAGAGCTCCTACGAGCAGTACTTC TRBV7-9 TRBD2 NA TRBJ2-7
CASSLDRGPGETQYF TGTGCCAGCAGCTTGGACAGGGGCCCCGGGGAGACCCAGTACTTC TRBV7-2 TRBD1 NA TRBJ2-5
CATSRGGQGDYGYTF TGTGCCACCAGCAGAGGGGGACAGGGGGACTATGGCTACACCTTC TRBV15 TRBD1 NA TRBJ1-2
CASSYQGGAEGYTF TGTGCCAGCAGTTACCAGGGAGGGGCAGAGGGCTACACCTTC TRBV6-5 NA NA TRBJ1-2
CASSLATVNEKLFF TGTGCCAGCAGCTTAGCGACGGTTAATGAAAAACTGTTTTTT TRBV7-9 NA NA TRBJ1-4
CASSLGGPTRGYTF TGCGCCAGCAGCTTGGGGGGGCCCACTAGGGGCTACACCTTC TRBV5-1 NA NA TRBJ1-2
CASSLQGVMEPQHF TGTGCCAGCAGCTTACAGGGAGTTATGGAGCCCCAGCATTTT TRBV7-2 NA NA TRBJ1-5
CAISAGYEQYF TGTGCCATCAGTGCCGGGTACGAGCAGTACTTC TRBV10-3 NA NA TRBJ2-7
CATSRGELGQYQETQYF TGTGCCACCAGCAGAGGAGAGTTGGGGCAGTATCAAGAGACCCAGTACTTC TRBV15 NA NA TRBJ2-5
CASSLAAAGGAGTEAFF TGTGCCAGCAGCTTGGCCGCGGCAGGGGGCGCGGGGACTGAAGCTTTCTTT TRBV5-4 TRBD1 NA TRBJ1-1
CASSPSGGRETQYF TGTGCCAGCAGCCCTAGCGGGGGGCGAGAGACCCAGTACTTC TRBV7-3 TRBD2 once TRBJ2-5
CASSGGLAGGADTQYF TGTGCCAGCAGCGGGGGACTAGCGGGAGGTGCAGATACGCAGTATTTT TRBV5-6 TRBD2 once TRBJ2-3
CASSAIPLATDTQYF TGTGCCAGCAGCGCCATCCCACTAGCGACAGATACGCAGTATTTT TRBV11-2 TRBD2 NA TRBJ2-3
CASSSPSGRSYNEQFF TGTGCCAGCAGTTCCCCCTCGGGGCGCTCCTACAATGAGCAGTTCTTC TRBV28 NA NA TRBJ2-1
CSASARDEQFF TGCAGTGCTAGTGCCAGGGATGAGCAGTTCTTC TRBV20-1 NA NA TRBJ2-1
CASSLSAGGYEQYF TGTGCCAGCAGCTTATCAGCGGGCGGTTACGAGCAGTACTTC TRBV7-2 NA NA TRBJ2-7
CASSLRDTQYF TGTGCCAGCAGCTTGCGAGATACGCAGTATTTT TRBV7-2 NA medium-sized TRBJ2-3
CATSRTRDSNEKLFF TGTGCCACCAGCAGAACCCGGGACTCTAATGAAAAACTGTTTTTT TRBV15 NA NA TRBJ1-4
CASSLNLVGAVGEQYF TGCGCCAGCAGCTTGAATCTGGTGGGGGCGGTAGGGGAGCAGTACTTC TRBV5-1 NA NA TRBJ2-7
CSVNRGVGEQFF TGCAGCGTTAACAGGGGAGTGGGCGAGCAGTTCTTC TRBV29-1 TRBD1 NA TRBJ2-1
CSAPNLYGYTF TGCAGTGCTCCAAACCTTTATGGCTACACCTTC TRBV20-1 NA once TRBJ1-2
CASSLESVQGFTEAFF TGCGCCAGCAGCTTGGAGTCGGTGCAGGGATTCACTGAAGCTTTCTTT TRBV5-1 NA NA TRBJ1-1
CASSVAQQETQYF TGTGCCAGCAGCGTAGCGCAGCAAGAGACCCAGTACTTC TRBV9 NA NA TRBJ2-5
CASIRTQGSQPQHF TGTGCCAGCATAAGAACCCAGGGCAGTCAGCCCCAGCATTTT TRBV28 NA few TRBJ1-5
CARDYEQYF TGTGCCAGGGATTACGAGCAGTACTTC TRBV9 NA NA TRBJ2-7
CASSLQGNTGELFF TGTGCCAGCAGCTTACAGGGCAACACCGGGGAGCTGTTTTTT TRBV11-2 NA NA TRBJ2-2
CASSVIHTGELFF TGTGCCAGCAGCGTAATCCACACCGGGGAGCTGTTTTTT TRBV9 NA NA TRBJ2-2
CASSQGAAGRTDTQYF TGTGCCAGCAGCCAAGGTGCTGCGGGCCGCACAGATACGCAGTATTTT TRBV4-2 NA NA TRBJ2-3
CATSRITGLGETQYF TGTGCCACCAGCAGAATTACAGGGCTGGGGGAGACCCAGTACTTC TRBV15 NA NA TRBJ2-5
CSVELARNQETQYF TGCAGCGTTGAGCTCGCCAGAAACCAAGAGACCCAGTACTTC TRBV29-1 NA NA TRBJ2-5
CASSQEGTGFGETQYF TGTGCCAGCAGCCAAGAAGGGACAGGGTTCGGAGAGACCCAGTACTTC TRBV4-2 TRBD1 once TRBJ2-5
CASSRDRNGQPQHF TGTGCCAGCTCTCGCGACAGGAACGGTCAGCCCCAGCATTTT TRBV18 NA NA TRBJ1-5
CASSQDFMDRVFAKNIQYF TGTGCCAGCAGCCAGGACTTTATGGACAGGGTCTTCGCCAAAAACATTCAGTACTTC TRBV14 TRBD1 once TRBJ2-4
CASSLGGASYEQYF TGTGCCAGCAGCTTAGGCGGAGCCTCCTACGAGCAGTACTTC TRBV7-2 NA NA TRBJ2-7
CASSPQGRGIYEQYF TGTGCCAGCAGCCCACAGGGGAGGGGAATCTACGAGCAGTACTTC TRBV14 NA NA TRBJ2-7
CASSPVGGKVGISSYNEQFF TGTGCCAGCAGCCCCGTGGGGGGCAAGGTGGGAATAAGCTCCTACAATGAGCAGTTCTTC TRBV9 NA once TRBJ2-1
CASSPGGNQPQHF TGTGCCAGCAGCCCTGGAGGCAATCAGCCCCAGCATTTT TRBV7-9 NA few TRBJ1-5
CASSLSRPRDEQYF TGTGCCAGCAGCTTGTCAAGACCCCGGGACGAGCAGTACTTC TRBV7-9 NA NA TRBJ2-7
CASSSTVDYVYYEQYF TGTGCCAGCAGCTCTACGGTTGACTACGTTTACTACGAGCAGTACTTC TRBV7-2 NA NA TRBJ2-7
CAWSTDREWTEAFF TGTGCCTGGAGTACCGACAGGGAATGGACTGAAGCTTTCTTT TRBV30 TRBD1 NA TRBJ1-1
CASSSSHAQSEQFF TGCGCCAGCAGCTCCAGCCACGCTCAGAGTGAGCAGTTCTTC TRBV5-1 NA NA TRBJ2-1
CASSVSQRGRWGETQYF TGTGCCAGCAGCGTATCCCAGCGGGGGAGGTGGGGAGAGACCCAGTACTTC TRBV9 TRBD2 NA TRBJ2-5
CASNDPRVNQPQHF TGTGCCAGTAACGATCCCAGGGTGAATCAGCCCCAGCATTTT TRBV19 NA NA TRBJ1-5
CASSPGGDDSPLHF TGTGCCAGCTCTCCAGGGGGGGACGATTCACCCCTCCACTTT TRBV18 TRBD1 NA TRBJ1-6
CASSFTPTNEKLFF TGTGCCAGCAGCTTCACACCAACTAATGAAAAACTGTTTTTT TRBV7-2 NA NA TRBJ1-4
CASSEQPGRALLFF TGTGCCAGCAGTGAACAACCCGGGAGGGCCTTGTTGTTCTTC TRBV6-1 TRBD2 once TRBJ2-1
CASSTYREHYGYTF TGTGCCAGCAGCACTTACAGGGAACACTATGGCTACACCTTC TRBV27 NA NA TRBJ1-2
CASSIDIGGRVDEQFF TGTGCCAGTAGTATAGATATCGGCGGGAGGGTCGATGAGCAGTTCTTC TRBV19 TRBD2 few TRBJ2-1
CASSLHRDREDEQYF TGTGCCAGCAGTTTACACCGGGACAGGGAGGACGAGCAGTACTTC TRBV28 TRBD1 NA TRBJ2-7
CASCINQDTEAFF TGCGCCAGCTGCATAAATCAGGACACTGAAGCTTTCTTT TRBV5-1 NA NA TRBJ1-1